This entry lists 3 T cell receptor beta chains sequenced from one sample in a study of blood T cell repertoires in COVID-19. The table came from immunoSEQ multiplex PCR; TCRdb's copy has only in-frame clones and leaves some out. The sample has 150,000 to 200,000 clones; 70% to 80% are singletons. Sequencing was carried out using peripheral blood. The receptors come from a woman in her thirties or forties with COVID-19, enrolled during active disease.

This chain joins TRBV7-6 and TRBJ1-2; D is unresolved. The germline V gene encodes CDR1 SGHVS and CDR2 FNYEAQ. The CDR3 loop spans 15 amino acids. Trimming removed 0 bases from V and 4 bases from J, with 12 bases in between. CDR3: CASSLAPGISYGYTF. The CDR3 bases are TGTGCCAGCAGCTTAGCGCCGGGGATCTCCTATGGCTACACCTTC.

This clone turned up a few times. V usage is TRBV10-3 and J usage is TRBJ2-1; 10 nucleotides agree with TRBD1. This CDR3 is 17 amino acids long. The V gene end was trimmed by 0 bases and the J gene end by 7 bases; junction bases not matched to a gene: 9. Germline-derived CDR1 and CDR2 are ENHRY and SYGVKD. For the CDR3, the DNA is TGTGCCATCAGTGAGTCGATGCCGGACAGGGGGTCTAATGAGCAGTTCTTC. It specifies CAISESMPDRGSNEQFF.

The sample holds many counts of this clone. CDR3 sequence reads: CASSAGTGREQYF. In DNA, the CDR3 is TGTGCCAGCTCGGCAGGGACAGGGCGCGAGCAGTACTTC. The chain combines TRBV18 with TRBJ2-7; TRBD1 aligns across 9 bases. The CDR3 has 13 amino acids. Trimming removed 6 bases from V and 6 bases from J; junction bases left unmatched: 6. The germline CDR1 and CDR2 sequences are KGHSH and LQKENI.